This TCR beta chain was obtained from a study of T cells in Graves' hyperthyroidism and ophthalmopathy. The study's findings and limits: Blood also carried most thyroid clonotypes expanded above 0.001.

Germline CDR1 reads SEHNR; CDR2 reads FQNEAQ (reference sequence). CDR3 size: 14 residues. Amplified regions were TCR beta CDR3 sequences from RNA transcripts. First-round RT-PCR of the TCR CDR3 relied on the HTBI primer set. TCRdb re-derived calls from the multiplex PCR reads in MiXCR, one entry per CDR3 protein. The sample lists 400,000 to 600,000 distinct CDR3 sequences; around 15% were seen once. Concerning this clonotype: Its matching antigen is unknown. Sequence at one end of the junction differs from germline and may be a read error.

This sequence originates from a woman aged 25 to 39 with Graves' ophthalmopathy. Sequencing was carried out using blood. The chain uses TRBV7-9 and TRBJ1-5; tentative D call: TRBD1 (5 bases). The chain's CDR3 is CASSPSWGNRPQHF. Written as DNA, the CDR3 is TGTGCCAGCAGCCCCTCCTGGGGCAATCGGCCCCAGCATTTT.